The 11 T cell receptor beta chains in this list originate from one sample, sequenced in a study of vaccination and CD4 T cells after COVID-19. Treatment meaning: roughly nine-day PBMC culture with coronavirus spike peptide pools or control peptides (ViraFEST assay). Ahead of the COVID-19 pandemic (2011-2018), the CD4+ T cells of the unexposed donor were collected. The study sequenced cultured CD4+ T cell DNA using the Oncomine TCR Beta short-read assay. The source of extracted genomic DNA was cultured CD4+ T cells. MiXCR, run by TCRdb on the PCR reads, gives a single entry per CDR3 protein. The sample comprises approximately 9,000 distinct CDR3 sequences, under 35% of which are singletons, and 20% rests with the top ten. The antigens these receptors bind are not known. The material sequenced was CD4+ T cells from blood, cultured in vitro. These receptors were taken from a human donor in good health.

The chain carries TRBV28 and TRBJ1-1, with 7 bases fitting TRBD1. This CDR3 contains 15 residues. In germline, CDR1 is MDHEN, CDR2 SYDVKM. Losses at the gene ends were 5 bases for V and 5 bases for J; bases not matched to a gene: 11. CDR3 protein: CASSHWGQTGTEAFF. Here the CDR3 DNA reads TGTGCCAGCAGTCATTGGGGACAGACCGGAACTGAAGCTTTCTTT.

J is TRBJ2-7 and V is TRBV7-2, with 12 positions matching TRBD2. The CDR3 runs 16 residues. Germline assignment: CDR1 SGHTA and CDR2 FQGNSA. With 0 bases clipped from V and 6 bases from J, the junction kept 6 bases outside the gene matches. CDR3 bases: TGTGCCAGCAGCTTAGCCCGACTAGCGGGAGCTAGCGAGCAGTACTTC. It specifies CASSLARLAGASEQYF. Using reference TRBV7-2 and TRBJ2-7 for the parts outside the CDR3, the full variable domain is GAGVSQSPSNKVTEKGKDVELRCDPISGHTALYWYRQSLGQGLEFLIYFQGNSAPDKSGLPSDRFSAERTGGSVSTLTIQRTQQEDSAVYLCASSLARLAGASEQYFGPGTRLTVT.

The J gene is TRBJ1-2, the V gene TRBV7-2; D gene ambiguous. Trimming removed 0 bases at V and 2 bases at J, with 7 bases between. Germline V CDR1 and CDR2: SGHTA, FQGNSA. The CDR3 is made up of 14 amino acids. CDR3 protein: CASSLARGNYGYTF. The CDR3 DNA sequence: TGTGCCAGCAGCTTAGCGCGAGGGAACTATGGCTACACCTTC.

The rearrangement links TRBV6-2 or TRBV6-3 to TRBJ2-3; 9 positions match TRBD2. CDR3 length: 15 residues. After removal of 6 bases from V and 1 base from J, the junction contained 5 bases not matched to a gene. The germline gives CDR1 MNHEY, CDR2 SVGEGT. CDR3 residues: CASRPRLAGTDTQYF. CDR3 DNA: TGTGCCAGCAGGCCGAGACTAGCGGGCACAGATACGCAGTATTTT.

This clonotype was seen a few times. The genes are TRBV20-1 and TRBJ2-3; D may be TRBD1 or TRBD2 (5 bases each). CDR3 length: 14 residues. V was trimmed by 4 bases and J by 2 bases, leaving 13 bases between them. The V gene's germline CDR1 is DFQATT and CDR2 SNEGSKA (reference sequence). The CDR3 is CSATPGPVTDTQYF. CDR3 nucleotides: TGCAGTGCTACGCCGGGACCCGTCACAGATACGCAGTATTTT.

This clonotype was seen only a few times. The chain recombines TRBV6-2 or TRBV6-3 with TRBJ2-3, with D possibly being TRBD1 or TRBD2 (5 bases each). Germline CDR1 is MNHEY and CDR2 is SVGEGT. V lost 2 bases to trimming and J lost 0 bases, with 12 bases between them. The CDR3 runs to 16 residues. The CDR3 loop reads CASSYDGDASTDTQYF. DNA of the CDR3: TGTGCCAGCAGTTACGACGGGGACGCTAGCACAGATACGCAGTATTTT.

This rearrangement joins TRBV15 to TRBJ2-5; no reliable D call. From germline, CDR1 is LNHNV and CDR2 YYDKDF (reference sequence). The CDR3 contains 13 residues. V lost 0 bases to trimming and J lost 0 bases, with 2 bases between them. As DNA, the CDR3 is TGTGCCACCAGCAGAGAAAACCAAGAGACCCAGTACTTC. Translating it yields CATSRENQETQYF.

V is TRBV28 and J is TRBJ2-5; tentatively, D is TRBD2 (5 bases). The CDR3 is 14 amino acids. The V gene lost 5 bases and the J gene lost 4 bases, with 14 bases spanning the gap. Germline lookup yields CDR1 MDHEN and CDR2 SYDVKM. CDR3 region: CASSITRAGETQYF. CDR3 in DNA: TGTGCCAGCAGTATCACTCGTGCGGGAGAGACCCAGTACTTC.

The chain couples TRBV6-5 to TRBJ2-7; D might be TRBD1 (6 bases). This CDR3 spans 13 amino acids. Trimming shortened V by 4 bases and J by 2 bases, and 9 bases separated the two germline ends. Germline loops: CDR1 MNHEY, CDR2 SVGAGI. The CDR3 DNA follows: TGTGCCAGCAGTTCAACAGGGCCCTACGAGCAGTACTTC. It yields the protein CASSSTGPYEQYF.

The sample holds a few counts of this clonotype. The chain couples TRBV6-1 to TRBJ2-7; D possibly corresponds to TRBD2 (6 bases). Germline V lookup: CDR1 MNHNS, CDR2 SASEGT. The V and J ends lost 6 bases and 4 bases respectively, with 19 bases between them. The CDR3 is 15 residues long. CDR3 in DNA: TGTGCCAGCAGCCGACTAGTTTTTCGTTGGTACGAGCAGTACTTC. As protein: CASSRLVFRWYEQYF.

This sequence joins TRBV5-1 and TRBJ2-1; D is uncertain. Germline V gene sequence: CDR1 SGHRS, CDR2 YFSETQ. CDR3 length: 14 residues. V lost 0 bases and J lost 3, with 7 bases in between. Written as DNA, the CDR3 is TGCGCCAGCAGCTTGGAAGGCCACTACAATGAGCAGTTCTTC. It translates to CASSLEGHYNEQFF.